These T cell receptor beta chains were read from a single sample in a study of shared clonotypes between healthy human individuals. The method was immunoSEQ multiplex PCR; TCRdb's version includes in-frame clones alone and lacks a portion of them. The sample has over a million clones, 75% to 85% seen once. Material for sequencing was memory CD4+ T cells from PBMCs. The receptor set was obtained from a man younger than 35 in good health. Some clones in this sample may be carry-over from other donors' samples. CDR3s include the opening cysteine and the closing phenylalanine or tryptophan. Fields, in order: CDR3 protein, CDR3 DNA, clone size, D gene, J gene, V gene. A D gene is named only where the DNA matches it firmly. Where a row states a size, it is once, few, many or the class of an expanded clone; other rows omit it.

CDR3: CASRPPIGQGGAFF
DNA: TGTGCCAGCAGACCCCCGATCGGGCAGGGGGGAGCTTTCTTT
size: .
D: TRBD1
J: TRBJ1-1
V: TRBV28

CDR3: CASSTLRASGRDEQYF
DNA: TGTGCCAGCAGTACCCTCCGTGCTAGCGGGAGGGACGAGCAGTACTTC
size: .
D: TRBD2
J: TRBJ2-7
V: TRBV28

CDR3: CASSQQGNGGTEAFF
DNA: TGCGCCAGCAGCCAGCAGGGGAACGGGGGCACTGAAGCTTTCTTT
size: .
D: .
J: TRBJ1-1
V: TRBV4-1

CDR3: CASSLTGRGYEQYF
DNA: TGCGCCAGCAGCTTGACAGGGAGGGGCTACGAGCAGTACTTC
size: .
D: .
J: TRBJ2-7
V: TRBV5-1

CDR3: CASSFLAGVNEQFF
DNA: TGTGCCAGCAGCTTTTTAGCGGGGGTCAATGAGCAGTTCTTC
size: .
D: TRBD2
J: TRBJ2-1
V: TRBV7-3

CDR3: CASSLGTGAGEKLFF
DNA: TGTGCCAGCAGCTTAGGGACAGGGGCGGGTGAAAAACTGTTTTTT
size: .
D: TRBD1
J: TRBJ1-4
V: TRBV7-2

CDR3: CASSLGTGINTGELFF
DNA: TGTGCCAGCAGCTTAGGAACAGGGATCAACACCGGGGAGCTGTTTTTT
size: .
D: .
J: TRBJ2-2
V: TRBV11-3

CDR3: CASRLNGEKAYGYTF
DNA: TGTGCCAGCAGACTCAACGGGGAGAAAGCTTATGGCTACACCTTC
size: few
D: .
J: TRBJ1-2
V: TRBV7-9

CDR3: CSVEGLAVEQFF
DNA: TGCAGCGTTGAAGGACTAGCGGTCGAGCAGTTCTTC
size: .
D: TRBD2
J: TRBJ2-1
V: TRBV29-1

CDR3: CSASTPGLGYNEQFF
DNA: TGCAGCGCCTCCACCCCCGGTCTTGGCTACAATGAGCAGTTCTTC
size: once
D: .
J: TRBJ2-1
V: TRBV29-1

CDR3: CASSLALAGGEQFF
DNA: TGCGCCAGCAGCTTGGCGTTAGCGGGAGGCGAGCAGTTCTTC
size: .
D: TRBD2
J: TRBJ2-1
V: TRBV5-1

CDR3: CASSVSGKGENEQFF
DNA: TGTGCCAGCAGCGTCAGCGGGAAAGGGGAAAATGAGCAGTTCTTC
size: once
D: TRBD2
J: TRBJ2-1
V: TRBV9

CDR3: CASSTGTSPFQFF
DNA: TGTGCCAGCAGTACAGGGACTTCCCCTTTTCAGTTCTTC
size: .
D: .
J: TRBJ2-1
V: TRBV5-4

CDR3: CASSPRASGTDTQYF
DNA: TGTGCCAGCAGCCCTCGGGCTAGCGGCACAGATACGCAGTATTTT
size: .
D: .
J: TRBJ2-3
V: TRBV7-2

CDR3: CASSLKGEKLFF
DNA: TGTGCCAGCTCTTTAAAGGGGGAAAAACTGTTTTTT
size: .
D: .
J: TRBJ1-4
V: TRBV18

CDR3: CASSLARDTGELFF
DNA: TGCGCCAGCAGCTTGGCCCGGGACACCGGGGAGCTGTTTTTT
size: .
D: .
J: TRBJ2-2
V: TRBV5-1

CDR3: CASSLMTFWAGELFF
DNA: TGTGCCAGCAGCTTGATGACGTTTTGGGCCGGGGAGCTGTTTTTT
size: .
D: .
J: TRBJ2-2
V: TRBV5-8

CDR3: CASGVLNSENTIYF
DNA: TGCGCCAGCGGTGTTCTTAATTCGGAAAACACCATATATTTT
size: .
D: .
J: TRBJ1-3
V: TRBV5-1

CDR3: CASSPWTSGSSYNEQFF
DNA: TGTGCCAGCAGCCCCTGGACTAGCGGTAGCTCCTACAATGAGCAGTTCTTC
size: once
D: TRBD2
J: TRBJ2-1
V: TRBV7-3

CDR3: CASSERQWGNYGYTF
DNA: TGTGCCAGCAGCGAACGACAGTGGGGGAACTATGGCTACACCTTC
size: .
D: .
J: TRBJ1-2
V: TRBV9

CDR3: CASSFSPRFGYTF
DNA: TGTGCCAGCAGTTTCTCCCCCCGATTTGGCTACACCTTC
size: .
D: .
J: TRBJ1-2
V: TRBV27

CDR3: CASSLDGGPSYEQYF
DNA: TGTGCCAGCAGCTTAGATGGGGGGCCGTCCTACGAGCAGTACTTC
size: .
D: .
J: TRBJ2-7
V: TRBV11-1

CDR3: CASSLEGGGANVLTF
DNA: TGTGCCAGCAGCTTGGAAGGAGGTGGGGCCAACGTCCTGACTTTC
size: .
D: .
J: TRBJ2-6
V: TRBV7-3

CDR3: CTSSHVGTGSYNEQFF
DNA: .
size: .
D: .
J: TRBJ2-1
V: TRBV1

CDR3: CASSPWTGYNEQFF
DNA: TGTGCCAGCTCACCATGGACAGGGTACAATGAGCAGTTCTTC
size: few
D: TRBD1
J: TRBJ2-1
V: TRBV18

CDR3: CSVQMNTEAFF
DNA: TGCAGCGTCCAAATGAACACTGAAGCTTTCTTT
size: .
D: .
J: TRBJ1-1
V: TRBV29-1

CDR3: CASTRGRASYNEQFF
DNA: TGTGCCAGCACCCGCGGGCGAGCAAGCTACAATGAGCAGTTCTTC
size: .
D: .
J: TRBJ2-1
V: TRBV5-8

CDR3: CASAGGPLETQYF
DNA: TGCGCCAGCGCGGGAGGGCCCTTGGAGACCCAGTACTTC
size: .
D: TRBD2
J: TRBJ2-5
V: TRBV4-1

CDR3: CASTFSEQETQYF
DNA: TGTGCCAGCACCTTTAGCGAGCAAGAGACCCAGTACTTC
size: .
D: .
J: TRBJ2-5
V: TRBV11-2

CDR3: CASSPNLAGAFNEQFF
DNA: TGTGCCAGCTCGCCCAATCTAGCGGGGGCCTTCAATGAGCAGTTCTTC
size: .
D: TRBD2
J: TRBJ2-1
V: TRBV18

CDR3: CASSPVGPSTDTQYF
DNA: TGCGCCAGCAGCCCCGTTGGGCCAAGCACAGATACGCAGTATTTT
size: .
D: .
J: TRBJ2-3
V: TRBV5-1

CDR3: CASSSSLRSLQETQYF
DNA: TGCGCCAGCAGCTCTAGCCTGCGGAGCTTACAAGAGACCCAGTACTTC
size: once
D: .
J: TRBJ2-5
V: TRBV5-1

CDR3: CASSLNNNYGYTF
DNA: TGTGCCAGCAGTCTAAATAATAACTATGGCTACACCTTC
size: .
D: .
J: TRBJ1-2
V: TRBV28

CDR3: CASRTDGGSGANVLTF
DNA: TGTGCCAGCAGAACCGACGGAGGCTCTGGGGCCAACGTCCTGACTTTC
size: .
D: .
J: TRBJ2-6
V: TRBV4-2

CDR3: CASSLAGLAGREQFF
DNA: TGCGCCAGCAGCTTGGCCGGTCTAGCGGGAAGGGAGCAGTTCTTC
size: .
D: TRBD2
J: TRBJ2-1
V: TRBV5-1

CDR3: CAIRGPGRQSYNEQFF
DNA: TGTGCCATCAGGGGGCCCGGGAGACAGTCCTACAATGAGCAGTTCTTC
size: .
D: .
J: TRBJ2-1
V: TRBV10-3

CDR3: CASSRLGEDQPQHF
DNA: TGTGCCAGCAGCCGGTTGGGGGAGGATCAGCCCCAGCATTTT
size: .
D: .
J: TRBJ1-5
V: TRBV5-6

CDR3: CASSLVYLEAYEQYF
DNA: TGTGCCAGCAGCTTAGTCTATTTAGAGGCCTACGAGCAGTACTTC
size: .
D: .
J: TRBJ2-7
V: TRBV7-2

CDR3: CASSWGGEEQYF
DNA: TGTGCCAGCAGCTGGGGCGGCGAGGAGCAGTACTTC
size: .
D: .
J: TRBJ2-7
V: TRBV5-5

CDR3: CASSLNRLGGYNEQFF
DNA: TGTGCCAGCAGCTTAAATCGGCTAGGGGGATACAATGAGCAGTTCTTC
size: .
D: .
J: TRBJ2-1
V: TRBV7-6

CDR3: CASSPSSGAGEQYF
DNA: TGTGCCAGCTCTCCCTCCTCAGGGGCTGGCGAGCAGTACTTC
size: .
D: .
J: TRBJ2-7
V: TRBV18

CDR3: CASSLGLSFGETQYF
DNA: TGCGCCAGCAGCTTGGGGTTGAGTTTCGGAGAGACCCAGTACTTC
size: .
D: .
J: TRBJ2-5
V: TRBV5-1

CDR3: CASSVDGVREQYF
DNA: TGTGCCAGCAGCGTAGATGGAGTCCGGGAGCAGTACTTC
size: .
D: .
J: TRBJ2-7
V: TRBV9

CDR3: CASSLLRQGLTNEKLFF
DNA: TGTGCCAGCAGTTTACTCCGACAGGGTTTGACTAATGAAAAACTGTTTTTT
size: .
D: TRBD1
J: TRBJ1-4
V: TRBV27

CDR3: CASSPGRTDTGELFF
DNA: TGTGCCAGCAGCCCCGGGAGGACGGACACCGGGGAGCTGTTTTTT
size: few
D: TRBD2
J: TRBJ2-2
V: TRBV11-1